This T cell receptor beta chain was sequenced during a study of blood T cell repertoires in COVID-19. Study-level information: PBMCs, B-cell-depleted T cells, or T cells were the source of the cDNA or gDNA that made up the material.

Source study methods: The authors estimated nucleated cell counts from reference gene primer amplification. Here immunoSEQ multiplex PCR was the method, and the copy in TCRdb shows in-frame clones only, minus some. That table gives V, J and clone size, and the DNA gave D and trimming. The table has 180,000 or so clones, approximately 80% seen once; the top ten hold 9.5% to 11%. Trimming pared 5 bases from V and 1 base from J, leaving 14 bases between. The CDR3 loop spans 15 amino acids. Germline assignment: CDR1 SGHTA and CDR2 FQGTGA. The sequence derives from a man aged 50 or older who had recovered from COVID-19. Material: PBMCs or T cells enriched from blood (not recorded which). The J gene is TRBJ1-1, the V gene TRBV7-3, with D possibly being TRBD1 (5 bases). The CDR3 nucleotides are TGTGCCAGCAGCGCTCCCGGGGGAAAGAACACTGAAGCTTTCTTT. Amino acid sequence: CASSAPGGKNTEAFF. Supplemented by reference TRBV7-3 and TRBJ1-1, the full variable domain reads GAGVSQTPSNKVTEKGKYVELRCDPISGHTALYWYRQSLGQGPEFLIYFQGTGAADDSGLPNDRFFAVRPEGSVSTLKIQRTERGDSAVYLCASSAPGGKNTEAFFGQGTRLTVV.